Sequencing of this T cell receptor (beta chain) was carried out in a study of OX40 agonist ivuxolimab in advanced cancers. In germline, CDR1 is SGHRS, CDR2 YFSETQ. The CDR3 contains 16 residues. V was clipped by 3 bases and J by 3 bases; unmatched bases: 9. Generated by immunoSEQ multiplex PCR, the TCRdb table keeps only in-frame clones and is missing some. The sample includes over 70,000 clones, approximately 87% of them seen just once. The chain couples TRBV5-1 to TRBJ1-1, with TRBD1 identical over 9 bases. The receptor was isolated from an adult with an advanced solid tumor such as melanoma, head and neck, liver or kidney cancer. The sample was CD4+ or CD8+ T cells sorted from blood, taken in a trial of the OX40 agonist ivuxolimab. CDR3: CASSSRDRVQDTEAFF. The CDR3 DNA follows: TGCGCCAGCAGCTCCCGGGACAGGGTTCAGGACACTGAAGCTTTCTTT.